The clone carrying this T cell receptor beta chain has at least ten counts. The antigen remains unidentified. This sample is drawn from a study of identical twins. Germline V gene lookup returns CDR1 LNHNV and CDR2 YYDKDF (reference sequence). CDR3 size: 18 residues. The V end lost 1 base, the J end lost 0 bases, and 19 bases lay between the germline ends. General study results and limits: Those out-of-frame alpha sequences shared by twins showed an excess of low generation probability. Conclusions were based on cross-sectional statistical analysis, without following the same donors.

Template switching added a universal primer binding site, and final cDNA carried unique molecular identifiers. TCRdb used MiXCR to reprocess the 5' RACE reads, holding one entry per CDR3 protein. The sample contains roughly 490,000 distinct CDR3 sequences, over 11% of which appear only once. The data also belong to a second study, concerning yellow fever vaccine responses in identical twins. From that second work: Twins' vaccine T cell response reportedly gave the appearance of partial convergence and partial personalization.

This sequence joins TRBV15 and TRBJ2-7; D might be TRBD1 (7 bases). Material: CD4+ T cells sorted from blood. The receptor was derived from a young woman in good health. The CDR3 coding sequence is TGTGCCACCAGCAGAGCTGGGGGGAGACAGGGAGGCTCCTACGAGCAGTACTTC. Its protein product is CATSRAGGRQGGSYEQYF.